These 25 T cell receptor beta chains were all obtained from the same sample, sequenced in a study of blood T cells in healthy people across ages. Primed by a sample-barcoded 5' primer and a J-beta primer mix, a second PCR proceeded for 7 to 11 cycles. One entry per CDR3 protein, called by TCRdb with MiXCR from the 5' RACE reads. Among about 730,000 distinct CDR3 sequences, roughly 45% were seen once, and the ten largest hold 20%. Sequencing input: blood. These receptors were obtained from a woman aged 60 to 75 in good health.

This clonotype was found many times. The V call is TRBV6-2 or TRBV6-3, the J call TRBJ2-5; D is unclear. Germline V lookup: CDR1 MNHEY, CDR2 SVGEGT. V was cut by 1 base and J by 5 bases, with 2 bases left in between. The CDR3 runs to 11 residues. This chain's CDR3 is CASSYYETQYF. The CDR3 DNA reads as TGTGCCAGCAGTTACTACGAGACCCAGTACTTC.

There are a few counts of this clonotype. V is TRBV11-2 and J is TRBJ1-2; D not certain. There are 15 residues in the CDR3. Per germline, CDR1 SGHAT and CDR2 FQNNGV. V was shortened by 0 bases and J by 2 bases, with 10 bases between the two germline ends. CDR3 nucleotide sequence: TGTGCCAGCAGCTTAGAAGAGAAGCCGAACTATGGCTACACCTTC. It yields the protein CASSLEEKPNYGYTF.

Note on this clonotype: The germline gene is not matched at one end of the junction; a read error may be the cause. The gene calls are TRBV9 and TRBJ1-2; 8 nucleotides align to TRBD1. Germline-derived CDR1 and CDR2 are SGDLS and YYNGEE. The CDR3 consists of 12 residues. CDR3 DNA sequence: TGTGCCAGCAGCGTACAGGGGGCTGGCTGCACCTTC. It yields the protein CASSVQGAGCTF. The entire variable domain, with the rest obtained from reference TRBV9 and TRBJ1-2, is as follows: DSGVTQTPKHLITATGQRVTLRCSPRSGDLSVYWYQQSLDQGLQFLIQYYNGEERAKGNILERFSAQQFPDLHSELNLSSLELGDSALYFCASSVQGAGCTFGSGTRLTVV.

This clonotype was recorded many times. This rearrangement joins TRBV7-2 to TRBJ2-5; TRBD1 or TRBD2 may be the D gene (6 bases each). Trimming cost V 2 bases and J 7 bases, with 17 bases left between them. Per germline, CDR1 SGHTA and CDR2 FQGNSA. This CDR3 comprises 15 residues. The CDR3 sequence is CASSLRGVGEGTQYF. The CDR3 DNA is TGTGCCAGCAGCTTAAGGGGGGTAGGCGAGGGGACCCAGTACTTC. Full variable domain (outside the CDR3, taken from reference TRBV7-2 and TRBJ2-5): GAGVSQSPSNKVTEKGKDVELRCDPISGHTALYWYRQSLGQGLEFLIYFQGNSAPDKSGLPSDRFSAERTGGSVSTLTIQRTQQEDSAVYLCASSLRGVGEGTQYFGPGTRLLVL.

Turning to this clonotype: A junction boundary mismatches the germline segment, possibly from a read error. This sequence joins TRBV3-1 and TRBJ2-7, with a possible D match to TRBD2 (6 bases). This CDR3 contains 15 residues. Looked up from germline, CDR1 is LGHDT and CDR2 is YNNKEL (reference sequence). CDR3 bases: TGTGCCAGCAGCCAAGCGGCGGGGTTACGCGATGAGCGGTACTTC. Protein product: CASSQAAGLRDERYF.

The V call is TRBV18, the J call TRBJ2-5; D perhaps matches TRBD2 (6 bases). Per the germline V gene, CDR1 is KGHSH and CDR2 is LQKENI. Deletions cut 3 bases from V and 2 bases from J, with 13 bases between. The CDR3 consists of 15 residues. The CDR3 here is CASSPRRDLQETQYF. CDR3 bases: TGTGCCAGCTCACCGAGACGGGACTTACAAGAGACCCAGTACTTC.

The chain employs TRBV18 and TRBJ2-6, with 11 bases identical to TRBD1. Germline CDR1 and CDR2: KGHSH and LQKENI. CDR3 length equals 19 residues. V trimming: 3 bases; J trimming: 0 bases; junction bases outside the gene matches: 7. In nucleotides, the CDR3 is TGTGCCAGCTCACCGACCGGGACAGGGGGGAGCTCTGGGGCCAACGTCCTGACTTTC. Translated: CASSPTGTGGSSGANVLTF.

The genes are TRBV6-6 and TRBJ2-3, with D perhaps matching TRBD1 or TRBD2 (7 bases each). This CDR3 comprises 17 residues. Germline-derived CDR1 and CDR2 are MNHNY and SVGAGI (reference sequence). Between the trimmed V and J ends, which lost 5 bases and 2 bases, there was a span of 20 bases. CDR3 region: CASSLPTDRDYTDTQYF. As DNA, the CDR3 is TGTGCCAGCAGTCTCCCAACCGACAGGGACTACACAGATACGCAGTATTTT.

The chain links TRBV5-1 to TRBJ2-1; 8 bases are shared with TRBD2. The CDR3 contains 14 residues. V trimming: 6 bases; J trimming: 6 bases; junction bases outside the gene matches: 8. Germline V lookup: CDR1 SGHRS, CDR2 YFSETQ. Written as DNA, the CDR3 is TGCGCCAGCATCACCCTCACTAGCGGCAATGAGCAGTTCTTC. Translating it yields CASITLTSGNEQFF.

This rearrangement joins TRBV2 to TRBJ2-5, with unresolved D. V lost 1 base to trimming and J lost 5 bases, with 11 bases between them. The CDR3 contains 14 residues. The V gene's germline CDR1 is SNHLY and CDR2 FYNNEI. CDR3 amino acids: CASSEGYTWETQYF. Written as DNA, the CDR3 is TGTGCCAGCAGTGAAGGATATACTTGGGAGACCCAGTACTTC.

The J gene is TRBJ2-7, the V gene TRBV9; 10 bases agree with TRBD1. CDR1 and CDR2 from the germline V gene are SGDLS and YYNGEE. V shed 5 bases, J shed 0 bases, and the junction held 5 bases outside the gene matches. The CDR3 extends over 15 amino acids. CDR3 bases: TGTGCCAGCAGTGACGGGACAGGGGTCTCCTACGAGCAGTACTTC. This codes for CASSDGTGVSYEQYF.

This clonotype was detected only a few times. V and J are TRBV3-1 and TRBJ2-7, with D unresolved. Germline-derived CDR1 and CDR2 are LGHDT and YNNKEL (reference sequence). The CDR3 covers 13 residues. With 2 bases removed from V and 6 bases from J, the gap between germline ends came to 11 bases. The CDR3 region has the DNA TGTGCCAGCAGCCAACAGGCTGTGGGCGAGCAGTACTTC. This codes for CASSQQAVGEQYF.

The rearrangement joins TRBV11-1 to TRBJ2-3; maybe TRBD1 (6 bases). This CDR3 is 16 amino acids long. CDR1 SGHAT and CDR2 FQDESV come from the germline V gene (reference sequence). The ends were cut back, 2 bases at V and 5 bases at J, with 17 bases in the middle. The CDR3 DNA follows: TGTGCCAGCAGCTTAAAAGGAACAGGGTCGGGAGATACGCAGTATTTT. Translated: CASSLKGTGSGDTQYF.

This clonotype showed up just a few times. The chain uses TRBV4-2 and TRBJ2-2; 10 positions match TRBD1. The V gene's germline CDR1 is LGHNA and CDR2 YNFKEQ. The CDR3 is 16 amino acids. Trimming cost V 3 bases and J 4 bases; bases outside gene matches: 5. The CDR3 loop is CASSQETGGGTGELFF. For the CDR3, the DNA is TGTGCCAGCAGCCAGGAGACAGGGGGCGGCACCGGGGAGCTGTTTTTT.

The chain joins TRBV19 to TRBJ2-1; D gene uncertain. The germline CDR1 and CDR2 sequences are LNHDA and SQIVND (reference sequence). The CDR3 totals 15 residues. Trimming removed 5 bases from V and 2 bases from J, with 13 bases in between. CDR3 sequence reads: CASSGPPAPYNEQFF. In DNA form, the CDR3 reads TGTGCCAGTAGTGGACCGCCCGCACCCTACAATGAGCAGTTCTTC.

This chain connects TRBV20-1 to TRBJ2-5, with 13 bases lining up with TRBD2. Per germline, CDR1 DFQATT and CDR2 SNEGSKA (reference sequence). The length of the CDR3 is 15 residues. V lost 2 bases to trimming and J lost 9 bases; unmatched junction nucleotides: 9. The chain's CDR3 is CSARRTSGRTLPQYF. The CDR3 DNA follows: TGCAGTGCTAGAAGGACTAGCGGGAGAACCCTGCCCCAGTACTTC.

The chain joins TRBV6-6 to TRBJ2-7; TRBD1 aligns across 8 bases. V shed 6 bases, J shed 2 bases, and the junction held 3 bases outside the gene matches. Germline-derived CDR1 and CDR2 are MNHNY and SVGAGI (reference sequence). The CDR3 spans 13 residues. The CDR3 protein is CASRIQGAYEQYF. The CDR3 DNA is TGTGCCAGCAGAATACAGGGGGCCTACGAGCAGTACTTC.

The J gene is TRBJ1-5, the V gene TRBV6-1; D perhaps matches TRBD1 (6 bases). This CDR3 contains 17 residues. Trimming shortened V by 2 bases and J by 3 bases, and 17 bases separated the two germline ends. CDR1 and CDR2 (germline): MNHNS, SASEGT. The CDR3 sequence: CASSERRGSGANQPQHF. In DNA form, the CDR3 reads TGTGCCAGCAGTGAACGGAGGGGGTCAGGGGCCAATCAGCCCCAGCATTTT.

V and J are TRBV20-1 and TRBJ2-7; 9 bases align to TRBD1. The CDR3 totals 14 residues. Losses at the gene ends were 4 bases for V and 3 bases for J; bases not matched to a gene: 7. Germline values: CDR1 DFQATT, CDR2 SNEGSKA (reference sequence). The CDR3 DNA sequence: TGCAGTGCTACTTTGGACAGGGGAAACTACGAGCAGTACTTC. This translates into CSATLDRGNYEQYF.

This clonotype was counted once. A junction boundary mismatches the germline segment, possibly from a read error. The J gene is TRBJ2-5, the V gene TRBV7-6; unclear D gene. Germline V gene sequence: CDR1 SGHVS, CDR2 FNYEAQ. CDR3 length: 13 amino acids. The CDR3 DNA reads as TGTGCCAGCAGCGTAGCAACCTCAGAGACCCAGTACTTC. Protein product: CASSVATSETQYF.

This chain links TRBV7-2 with TRBJ2-5, with TRBD2 matching 8 bases. The J segment lost 4 bases and the V segment lost 5 bases, leaving 9 bases of the junction unmatched. The CDR3 contains 15 residues. The V gene's germline CDR1 is SGHTA and CDR2 FQGNSA. The CDR3 reads CASSPGTSLLETQYF. For the CDR3, the DNA is TGTGCCAGCAGCCCTGGGACTAGTTTACTAGAGACCCAGTACTTC.

Here the CDR3 DNA reads TGCAGTGCTAGAAACAGTCTAGCTAGCGAGCAGTACTTC. Amino acids: CSARNSLASEQYF. The chain uses TRBV20-1 and TRBJ2-7; D is possibly TRBD2 (5 bases). The CDR3 totals 13 residues. Germline CDR1 reads DFQATT; CDR2 reads SNEGSKA (reference sequence). V was cut by 2 bases and J by 6 bases, with 14 bases left in between.

The chain combines TRBV20-1 with TRBJ2-7; possible D gene TRBD2, 6 bases. With 3 bases removed from V and 3 bases from J, the gap between germline ends came to 21 bases. There are 16 residues in the CDR3. Per germline, CDR1 DFQATT and CDR2 SNEGSKA (reference sequence). CDR3 bases: TGCAGTGCTAGCCGGAGGGGCGGGCCCTCTTTCTACGAGCAGTACTTC. This gives the protein CSASRRGGPSFYEQYF.

This clonotype has only a few counts. This chain uses TRBV20-1 with TRBJ2-1; 8 bases are a match to TRBD2. V gave up 5 bases and J gave up 4 bases; unmatched junction bases: 4. This CDR3 has 13 amino acids. CDR1 and CDR2 (germline): DFQATT, SNEGSKA (reference sequence). The CDR3 DNA follows: TGCAGTGCTTATAGCGGGGCTTACAATGAGCAGTTCTTC. Its protein is CSAYSGAYNEQFF.

This clonotype appeared a few times. The chain couples TRBV7-9 to TRBJ2-7; unclear D gene. Germline V gene lookup returns CDR1 SEHNR and CDR2 FQNEAQ (reference sequence). The CDR3 length is 14 residues. Trimming stripped 5 bases from V and 7 bases from J, with 18 bases between. The CDR3 here is CASSPPEPLGEQYF. For the CDR3, the DNA is TGTGCCAGCAGCCCCCCGGAGCCCCTCGGTGAGCAGTACTTC.